Following are 31 T cell receptor beta chains from one sample sequenced in a study of cytomegalovirus exposure and HLA in healthy donors. The PCR had 60 Vbeta and 13 Jbeta primers. Some clones are missing from TCRdb's copy, which holds only in-frame ones; the method was immunoSEQ multiplex PCR. The repertoire has 150,000 to 200,000 clones, 80% to 85% of them found once; the top ten carry around 1.6%. Material: PBMCs. Receptors were obtained from a man aged 50 or older in good health and CMV-seronegative.

This rearrangement joins TRBV5-4 to TRBJ1-3; unclear D gene. Trimming took off 4 bases at V and 10 bases at J, with 15 bases between the two ends. The germline gives CDR1 SGHNT, CDR2 YYREEE (reference sequence). This CDR3 contains 13 residues. This CDR3 reads CASSTDSGRTIYF. CDR3 nucleotides: TGTGCCAGCAGCACCGACTCGGGGAGGACCATATATTTT.

V usage is TRBV2 and J usage is TRBJ2-3; D perhaps matches TRBD2 (5 bases). The CDR3 runs to 12 residues. Trimming shortened V by 6 bases and J by 8 bases, and 12 bases separated the two germline ends. Germline V gene data show CDR1 as SNHLY and CDR2 as FYNNEI. Here the CDR3 reads CASRLEVGTQYF. The CDR3 DNA sequence: TGTGCCAGCAGGTTGGAGGTCGGTACGCAGTATTTT.

Here the CDR3 reads CASSASGLAGVNTQYF. The DNA for the CDR3 is TGTGCCAGCAGCGCCTCGGGACTAGCGGGAGTTAATACGCAGTATTTT. This chain connects TRBV9 to TRBJ2-3; the match to TRBD2 covers 14 bases. The CDR3 contains 16 residues. V was clipped by 3 bases and J by 7 bases; unmatched bases: 7. CDR1 and CDR2 from the germline V gene are SGDLS and YYNGEE.

The chain carries TRBV19 and TRBJ2-3; 8 bases agree with TRBD2. V shed 3 bases and J 0 bases; nucleotides not matched to a gene: 11. The CDR3 sequence is 18 residues long. The germline V gene encodes CDR1 LNHDA and CDR2 SQIVND (reference sequence). The CDR3 nucleotides are TGTGCCAGTAGTATTTCTCTGGGGCTAGCGGGCAGCACAGATACGCAGTATTTT. Translating it yields CASSISLGLAGSTDTQYF.

This chain links TRBV7-9 with TRBJ1-1, with D possibly being TRBD1 (5 bases). There are 13 residues in the CDR3. Germline assignment: CDR1 SEHNR and CDR2 FQNEAQ (reference sequence). V was trimmed by 4 bases and J by 3 bases, leaving 9 bases between them. The CDR3 protein is CASSSRQYTEAFF. The DNA for the CDR3 is TGTGCCAGCAGCTCTAGACAGTACACTGAAGCTTTCTTT.

This clone occurred once. V usage is TRBV5-1 and J usage is TRBJ1-2, with D possibly matching TRBD1 (6 bases). Per the germline V gene, CDR1 is SGHRS and CDR2 is YFSETQ. Trimming removed 4 bases from V and 4 bases from J, with 14 bases in between. The CDR3 runs 14 residues. CDR3 in amino acids: CASSRRTTGYGYTF. CDR3 in DNA: TGCGCCAGCAGCCGGAGGACGACAGGCTATGGCTACACCTTC.

A single count supports this clone. The rearrangement links TRBV10-3 to TRBJ2-3; 10 nucleotides line up with TRBD2. The CDR3 length is 16 residues. The V and J ends lost 3 bases and 0 bases, in that order; junction bases with no gene match: 3. In germline, CDR1 is ENHRY, CDR2 SYGVKD. The CDR3 protein is CAISDSTSGSTDTQYF. The CDR3 coding sequence is TGTGCCATCAGTGACTCGACTAGCGGGAGCACAGATACGCAGTATTTT.

J is TRBJ2-1 and V is TRBV2; TRBD2 matches at 11 bases. Trimming took 2 bases from V and 7 from J; bases not matched to a gene: 7. The CDR3 loop spans 16 amino acids. CDR1 is SNHLY and CDR2 is FYNNEI in the germline V gene. The CDR3 reads CASSERLLAGGNEQFF. In DNA form, the CDR3 reads TGTGCCAGCAGTGAAAGGCTGCTAGCGGGAGGAAATGAGCAGTTCTTC. The variable domain in full, completed from reference TRBV2 and TRBJ2-1, reads EPEVTQTPSHQVTQMGQEVILRCVPISNHLYFYWYRQILGQKVEFLVSFYNNEISEKSEIFDDQFSVERPDGSNFTLKIRSTKLEDSAMYFCASSERLLAGGNEQFFGPGTRLTVL.

The CDR3 region is CASSQENRPGANVLTF. CDR3 bases: TGCGCCAGCAGCCAAGAGAACAGACCTGGGGCCAACGTCCTGACTTTC. The chain has TRBV4-3 and TRBJ2-6; D unclear. CDR1 is LGHNA, CDR2 YSLEER, per germline. The CDR3 sequence is 16 residues long. The V end was cut by 0 bases, the J end by 2 bases, with 8 bases between.

The chain is built from TRBV7-9 and TRBJ2-5; 16 nucleotides line up with TRBD2. The CDR3 loop spans 19 amino acids. CDR1 and CDR2 from the germline V gene are SEHNR and FQNEAQ (reference sequence). After removal of 5 bases from V and 3 bases from J, the junction contained 12 bases not matched to a gene. The CDR3 DNA reads as TGTGCCAGCAGCCAAAGATCCGGGACTAGCGGGGGGGTAAAAGAGACCCAGTACTTC. Encoded protein: CASSQRSGTSGGVKETQYF. The entire variable domain, with the rest obtained from reference TRBV7-9 and TRBJ2-5, is as follows: DTGVSQNPRHKITKRGQNVTFRCDPISEHNRLYWYRQTLGQGPEFLTYFQNEAQLEKSRLLSDRFSAERPKGSFSTLEIQRTEQGDSAMYLCASSQRSGTSGGVKETQYFGPGTRLLVL.

The rearrangement uses TRBV27 and TRBJ2-1; 9 bases align to TRBD2. In germline, CDR1 is MNHEY, CDR2 SMNVEV (reference sequence). J gave up 3 bases and V 3 bases, and 3 bases lay outside the gene matches. The CDR3 has 15 residues. DNA for the CDR3: TGTGCCAGCAGTTTTGGACTAGCGCACTACAATGAGCAGTTCTTC. It encodes CASSFGLAHYNEQFF.

The J gene is TRBJ2-1, the V gene TRBV7-8; TRBD1 matches at 7 bases. Germline-derived CDR1 and CDR2 are SGHVS and FQNEAQ. J lost 0 bases, V lost 6 bases, and 8 bases had no gene match. This CDR3 is built from 16 residues. The CDR3 sequence is CASRRQGYLSYNEQFF. CDR3 DNA: TGTGCCAGCAGACGACAGGGATACCTCTCCTACAATGAGCAGTTCTTC.

The chain employs TRBV4-1 and TRBJ2-5, with D tentatively TRBD1 (7 bases). Trimming took off 0 bases at V and 5 bases at J, with 16 bases between the two ends. This CDR3 has 16 residues. Germline CDR1 is MGHRA and CDR2 is YSYEKL. The CDR3 loop reads CASSQDRVSGGETQYF. The CDR3 bases are TGCGCCAGCAGCCAAGATAGAGTGTCAGGGGGGGAGACCCAGTACTTC.

The CDR3 nucleotides read TGTGCCAGCAGTTTATCGGCTAGCGGGAGAGCAGGGGAGCTGTTTTTT. Protein: CASSLSASGRAGELFF. The chain combines TRBV27 with TRBJ2-2, with TRBD2 matching over 10 bases. CDR3 size: 16 residues. V lost 0 bases to trimming and J lost 8 bases; unmatched junction nucleotides: 6. The germline V gene encodes CDR1 MNHEY and CDR2 SMNVEV (reference sequence).

The rearrangement links TRBV5-1 to TRBJ1-6; D uncertain. Germline assignment: CDR1 SGHRS and CDR2 YFSETQ. This CDR3 spans 16 amino acids. The V and J ends lost 4 bases and 9 bases respectively, with 20 bases between them. DNA of the CDR3: TGCGCCAGCAGCGCGGTAAGCCGCAATTCTGGTTCACCCCTCCACTTT. As protein: CASSAVSRNSGSPLHF.

On this clone: The germline gene is not matched at one end of the junction; a read error may be the cause. The chain links TRBV5-1 to TRBJ2-7; TRBD2 matches 10 bases. The CDR3 has 14 residues. Germline V gene lookup returns CDR1 SGHRS and CDR2 YFSETQ. The CDR3 sequence: CASSSASGSYKQYF. In DNA form, the CDR3 reads TGCGCCAGCAGCTCGGCTAGCGGGAGCTACAAGCAGTACTTC.

Written as DNA, the CDR3 is TGTGCCTGGAGTTCTGGACAGGGATACAATGAGCAGTTCTTC. Encoded protein: CAWSSGQGYNEQFF. The chain joins TRBV30 to TRBJ2-1, with 8 positions matching TRBD1. Germline loops: CDR1 GTSNPN, CDR2 SVGIG (reference sequence). V gave up 2 bases and J gave up 4 bases; unmatched junction bases: 4. This CDR3 is built from 14 residues.

The genes are TRBV18 and TRBJ1-1; 11 bases map to TRBD1. Trimming at V came to 4 bases and at J to 11 bases, leaving 3 bases not matched to a gene. Germline-derived CDR1 and CDR2 are KGHSH and LQKENI. This CDR3 is 12 amino acids long. The CDR3 is CASSLGQGAAFF. CDR3 nucleotides: TGTGCCAGCTCACTCGGACAGGGGGCGGCTTTCTTT.

This sequence joins TRBV19 and TRBJ2-7, with a possible D match to TRBD1 (5 bases). Germline loops: CDR1 LNHDA, CDR2 SQIVND (reference sequence). The CDR3 covers 14 residues. Between the trimmed V and J ends, which lost 5 bases and 1 base, there was a span of 12 bases. This CDR3 reads CASSPWGGSYEQYF. In DNA, the CDR3 is TGTGCCAGTAGTCCTTGGGGCGGATCCTACGAGCAGTACTTC.

The chain carries TRBV29-1 and TRBJ1-2; no reliable D call. Per germline, CDR1 SQVTM and CDR2 ANQGSEA. The CDR3 is 12 residues long. V was clipped by 1 base and J by 4 bases, with 7 bases between them. CDR3 loop: CSVEGRSYGYTF. CDR3 coding DNA: TGCAGCGTTGAAGGACGGAGCTATGGCTACACCTTC.

The chain recombines TRBV7-2 with TRBJ1-3; D uncertain. Germline V gives CDR1 SGHTA, CDR2 FQGNSA. Trimming removed 6 bases at V and 4 bases at J, with 7 bases between. CDR3 length: 12 residues. As DNA, the CDR3 is TGTGCCAGCAGGTCGACAGGAAACACCATATATTTT. It translates to CASRSTGNTIYF. The full variable domain, in which reference TRBV7-2 and TRBJ1-3 provide the parts outside the CDR3, is GAGVSQSPSNKVTEKGKDVELRCDPISGHTALYWYRQSLGQGLEFLIYFQGNSAPDKSGLPSDRFSAERTGGSVSTLTIQRTQQEDSAVYLCASRSTGNTIYFGEGSWLTVV.

CDR3 in amino acids: CASSLVLAGTDTQYF. The CDR3 coding sequence is TGTGCCAGCAGCTTGGTACTAGCCGGCACAGATACGCAGTATTTT. The chain is built from TRBV7-9 and TRBJ2-3; tentatively, D is TRBD2 (6 bases). Trimming removed 3 bases from V and 1 base from J, with 11 bases in between. Germline lookup yields CDR1 SEHNR and CDR2 FQNEAQ (reference sequence). The length of the CDR3 is 15 residues.

The genes are TRBV6-1 and TRBJ2-1; 7 positions agree with TRBD2. Germline CDR1 is MNHNS and CDR2 is SASEGT. Trimming removed 7 bases from V and 7 bases from J; junction bases left unmatched: 7. There are 13 residues in the CDR3. The CDR3 DNA is TGTGCCAGCACATCGGGACTAACTAATGAGCAGTTCTTC. It translates to CASTSGLTNEQFF.

This clone was detected a few times. V and J are TRBV14 and TRBJ2-7, with TRBD2 matching 10 bases. The CDR3 has 14 residues. Germline assignment: CDR1 SGHDN and CDR2 FVKESK. Unmatched junction bases numbered 2, after V lost 4 bases and J lost 2 bases. CDR3: CASSLAGGTYEQYF. The CDR3, as DNA: TGTGCCAGCAGCCTAGCGGGGGGAACCTACGAGCAGTACTTC.

CDR3 DNA: TGTGCCAGCAGTCAGGGACAGAACTATGGCTACACCTTC. Translating gives CASSQGQNYGYTF. The chain is built from TRBV6-5 and TRBJ1-2; 7 bases match TRBD1. J gave up 2 bases and V 5 bases, and 2 bases lay outside the gene matches. The germline V gene has CDR1 MNHEY and CDR2 SVGAGI. The CDR3 sequence is 13 residues long.

This chain joins TRBV10-3 and TRBJ2-2, with D unresolved. The germline CDR1 and CDR2 sequences are ENHRY and SYGVKD. The CDR3 consists of 11 residues. V gave up 3 bases and J gave up 7 bases, with 3 bases separating them. The CDR3 sequence: CAISDSGELFF. DNA for the CDR3: TGTGCCATCAGTGACAGCGGGGAGCTGTTTTTT.

The gene calls are TRBV12-1 and TRBJ2-2; the table's D call of TRBD1 was not tested on the DNA. TRBV12-1 is classified as a pseudogene. The CDR3 contains 16 residues. DNA of the CDR3: TGTGCCAGCAGCTTTGAGGGGATTAAGAACACCGGGGAGCTGTTTTTT. It is translated as CASSFEGIKNTGELFF.

The chain carries TRBV6-1 and TRBJ2-7; 9 bases agree with TRBD1. Losses at the gene ends were 11 bases for V and 3 bases for J; bases not matched to a gene: 8. CDR3 length: 13 residues. Germline V gives CDR1 MNHNS, CDR2 SASEGT. This CDR3 reads CASLRQGGYEQYF. The CDR3, as DNA: TGTGCCTCACTAAGACAGGGGGGCTACGAGCAGTACTTC.

The chain has TRBV7-6 and TRBJ1-1, with 8 positions matching TRBD1. The CDR3 has 15 amino acids. Germline CDR1 SGHVS, CDR2 FNYEAQ. V shed 1 base, J shed 3 bases, and the junction held 4 bases outside the gene matches. The CDR3 DNA sequence: TGTGCCAGCAGCTTAGGGACAGGGAGACACACTGAAGCTTTCTTT. It encodes CASSLGTGRHTEAFF.

This clone showed up just a few times. This sequence joins TRBV4-2 and TRBJ1-1, with TRBD1 as a possible D gene (6 bases). Per the germline V gene, CDR1 is LGHNA and CDR2 is YNFKEQ. The length of the CDR3 is 17 residues. Between the trimmed V and J ends, which lost 0 bases and 1 base, there was a span of 15 bases. CDR3 in amino acids: CASSQDQGPRRNTEAFF. CDR3 bases: TGTGCCAGCAGCCAAGATCAGGGGCCCCGGAGGAACACTGAAGCTTTCTTT.

The gene calls are TRBV5-5 and TRBJ1-5; tentatively, D is TRBD1 (5 bases). The CDR3 loop spans 14 amino acids. Per germline, CDR1 SGHKS and CDR2 YYEKEE (reference sequence). V was pared by 4 bases and J by 3 bases, with 11 bases between. CDR3 sequence reads: CASSPGRVNQPQHF. The CDR3 bases are TGTGCCAGCAGCCCGGGCAGGGTCAATCAGCCCCAGCATTTT. Looking up the rest from reference TRBV5-5 and TRBJ1-5 gives the full variable domain: DAGVTQSPTHLIKTRGQQVTLRCSPISGHKSVSWYQQVLGQGPQFIFQYYEKEERGRGNFPDRFSARQFPNYSSELNVNALLLGDSALYLCASSPGRVNQPQHFGDGTRLSIL.